The rows below give T cell receptor beta chains drawn from one sample of a study. TCRdb re-called the 5' RACE reads with MiXCR, one entry per CDR3 protein. The data contain 25,000 to 40,000 distinct CDR3 sequences, around a quarter of them singletons. Material: memory CD4+ T cells sorted from blood. These receptors originate from a female donor with breast cancer. Each CDR3 is given with its conserved first and last residue. The order of the fields is J gene, V gene, D gene, clone size, CDR3 protein, CDR3 DNA. The D gene is left open where the match is weak. The size entry is marked missing in some rows and otherwise reads once, few, many or a size class.

TRBJ1-1 TRBV3-1 TRBD1 NA CASSSGGAEAFF TGTGCCAGCAGTTCAGGGGGCGCTGAAGCTTTCTTT
TRBJ2-7 TRBV6-5 TRBD1 few CASSGTDYEQYF TGTGCCAGCAGTGGGACAGATTACGAGCAGTACTTC
TRBJ2-3 TRBV20-1 NA NA CSARGPRDSVDTQYF TGCAGTGCTAGAGGACCCCGGGACTCGGTAGATACGCAGTATTTT
TRBJ1-3 TRBV6-5 NA few CAIRSPAGNTIYF TGTGCCATTAGGTCACCGGCTGGAAACACCATATATTTT
TRBJ2-1 TRBV4-2 NA medium-sized CASSLINEQFF TGTGCCAGCAGCCTGATCAATGAGCAGTTCTTC
TRBJ2-7 TRBV27 TRBD2 few CASSFNSGRSSYEQYF TGTGCCAGCAGTTTCAATAGCGGGAGATCCTCCTACGAGCAGTACTTC
TRBJ2-7 TRBV10-2 TRBD1 NA CASSGGQGTHEQYF TGCGCCAGCAGCGGGGGACAGGGTACACACGAGCAGTACTTC
TRBJ2-5 TRBV7-3 NA many CASSLQLQETQYF TGTGCCAGCAGCTTGCAGCTCCAAGAGACCCAGTACTTC
TRBJ2-3 TRBV5-6 NA many CASSLRVRIHTDTQYF TGTGCCAGCAGCTTGAGAGTCCGAATCCACACAGATACGCAGTATTTT
TRBJ1-1 TRBV7-9 NA medium-sized CASSSARTEAFF TGTGCCAGCAGCTCCGCCCGCACTGAAGCTTTCTTT
TRBJ2-1 TRBV7-9 NA few CASSLHNEQFF TGTGCCAGCAGCTTGCACAATGAGCAGTTCTTC